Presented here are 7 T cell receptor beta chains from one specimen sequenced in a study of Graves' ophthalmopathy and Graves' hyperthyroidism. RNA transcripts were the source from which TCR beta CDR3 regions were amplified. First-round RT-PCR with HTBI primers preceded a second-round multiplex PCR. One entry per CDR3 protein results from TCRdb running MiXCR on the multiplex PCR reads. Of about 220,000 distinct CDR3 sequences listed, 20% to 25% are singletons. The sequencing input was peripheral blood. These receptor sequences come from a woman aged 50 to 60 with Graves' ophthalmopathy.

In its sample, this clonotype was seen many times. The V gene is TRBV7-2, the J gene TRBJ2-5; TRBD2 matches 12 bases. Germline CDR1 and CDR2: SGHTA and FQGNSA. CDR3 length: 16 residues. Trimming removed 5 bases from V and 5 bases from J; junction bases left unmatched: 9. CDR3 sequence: CASSRRLAGAGETQYF. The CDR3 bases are TGTGCCAGCAGCCGCCGACTAGCGGGGGCGGGGGAGACCCAGTACTTC.

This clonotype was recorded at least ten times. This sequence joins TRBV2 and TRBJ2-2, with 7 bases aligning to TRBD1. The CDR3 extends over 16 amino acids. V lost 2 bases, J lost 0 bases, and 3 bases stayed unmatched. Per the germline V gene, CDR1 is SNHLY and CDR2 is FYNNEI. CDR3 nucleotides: TGTGCCAGCAGTGAAACAGGACAGGCGAACACCGGGGAGCTGTTTTTT. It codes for CASSETGQANTGELFF.

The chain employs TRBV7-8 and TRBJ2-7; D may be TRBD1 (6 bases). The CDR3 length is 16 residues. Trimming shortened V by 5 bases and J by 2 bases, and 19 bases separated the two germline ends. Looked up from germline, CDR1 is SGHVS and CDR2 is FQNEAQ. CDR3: CASSPPGQGYPYEQYF. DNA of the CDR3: TGTGCCAGCAGCCCCCCTGGGCAGGGGTACCCCTACGAGCAGTACTTC.

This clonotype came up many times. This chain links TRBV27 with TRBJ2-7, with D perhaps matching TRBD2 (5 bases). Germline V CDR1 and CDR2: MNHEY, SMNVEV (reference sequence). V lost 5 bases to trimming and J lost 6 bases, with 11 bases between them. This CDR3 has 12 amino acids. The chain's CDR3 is CASSILGGEQYF. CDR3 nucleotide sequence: TGTGCCAGCAGTATCCTCGGAGGCGAGCAGTACTTC.

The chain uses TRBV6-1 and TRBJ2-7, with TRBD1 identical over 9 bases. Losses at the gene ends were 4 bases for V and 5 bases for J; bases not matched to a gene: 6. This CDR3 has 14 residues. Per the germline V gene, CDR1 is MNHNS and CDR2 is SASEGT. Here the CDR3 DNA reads TGTGCCAGCAGTGCCCGGGACAGGGTCCACGAGCAGTACTTC. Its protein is CASSARDRVHEQYF.

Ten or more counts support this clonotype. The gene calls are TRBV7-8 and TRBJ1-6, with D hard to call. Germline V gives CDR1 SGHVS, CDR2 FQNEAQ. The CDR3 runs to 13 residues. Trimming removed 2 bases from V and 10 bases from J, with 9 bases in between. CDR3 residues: CASSLNPDSPLHF. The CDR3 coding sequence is TGTGCCAGCAGCTTAAACCCAGACTCACCCCTCCACTTT.

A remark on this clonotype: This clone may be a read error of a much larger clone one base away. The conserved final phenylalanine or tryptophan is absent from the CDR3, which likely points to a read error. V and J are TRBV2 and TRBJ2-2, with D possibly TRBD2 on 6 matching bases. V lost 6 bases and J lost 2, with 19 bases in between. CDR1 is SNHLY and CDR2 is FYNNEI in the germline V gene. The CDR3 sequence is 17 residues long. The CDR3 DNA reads TGTGCCAGCAGCGAAATCAGATTAGCGGATAACACCGGGGAGCTGTTTTCT. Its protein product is CASSEIRLADNTGELFS.